This T cell receptor (beta chain) was sequenced in a study of shared clonotypes between healthy human individuals. For the study at large: In total, the donors were a couple of women and three men aged 18 to 49. General study findings and limits: What limited the represented genetic and exposure-history diversity was the small number of donors.

Notes on this clone: Its matching antigen is unknown.

Clones were read by immunoSEQ multiplex PCR, and TCRdb kept only the in-frame ones, dropping some. Here the sample spans 490,000 or so clones, 70% to 80% being singletons. This TCR was sampled from a woman aged 40 to 49 in good health. Some clones in this sample may be carry-over from other donors' samples. What was sequenced was PBMCs.

The CDR3 DNA reads TGTGCCAGCAGCGTAGCGGGAGGGGCGGGAGATACGCAGTATTTT. The encoded protein is CASSVAGGAGDTQYF. The chain couples TRBV5-6 to TRBJ2-3; 11 bases match TRBD2. CDR1 is SGHDT, CDR2 YYEEEE, per germline. J lost 5 bases, V lost 4 bases, and 6 bases had no gene match. This CDR3 has 15 residues. The full variable domain, with the rest looked up from reference TRBV5-6 and TRBJ2-3, is DAGVTQSPTHLIKTRGQQVTLRCSPKSGHDTVSWYQQALGQGPQFIFQYYEEEERQRGNFPDRFSGHQFPNYSSELNVNALLLGDSALYLCASSVAGGAGDTQYFGPGTRLTVL.